One TCR beta chain is described in this entry. Its antigen is not yet known. The germline gene is not matched at one end of the junction; a read error may be the cause. Taken from cysteine to phenylalanine, the CDR3 has 13 residues. The entry retains the CDR3 DNA only, 39 bases that are in frame from base 1. As encoded in the germline V gene, CDR1 is SGHTA while CDR2 is FQGNSA. These data originate in a study of cytomegalovirus exposure and HLA in healthy donors listed by TCRdb under 2017. For context, the study as a whole: The approximately 710 repertoires of the first cohort and the roughly 120 validation repertoires were produced on the same platform, according to a later analysis. A separate validation cohort of roughly 120 different subjects was used in addition to the 666-subject first cohort. High-throughput TCR immunosequencing, statistical association of individual TCRs with disease status, and machine learning were combined to predict cytomegalovirus infection status. The study aimed to test whether signatures of past pathogen exposure could be identified by cataloging public T cell receptors.

Findings and caveats that apply to the study as a whole: A few of the identified cytomegalovirus-associated TCR beta chains were confirmed in vitro to be specific for cytomegalovirus antigens. The authors suggested that the approach could potentially be generalized to other disease states and immunological phenotypes. The classifier was reported to diagnose cytomegalovirus status with high specificity and sensitivity in both the original and validation cohorts. A later analysis had no HLA typing for the validation cohort, so co-occurrence there was scored across all 130 or so repertoires. While some public TCRs were present in many individuals, most TCR sequences turned up only very rarely across donors. In the study, some 160 TCR beta chains were listed as associated with cytomegalovirus. Subsequent analysis determined that TCRs grouped into clusters in the first cohort also showed a tendency toward co-occurrence across the roughly 120 validation repertoires, and 85% to 95% of cluster scores exceeded 0.

The donors were included in the validation cohort of roughly 130 subjects, a group kept apart from the roughly 670-subject first cohort. Libraries were made using the immunoSEQ multiplex PCR assay. The original pipeline was this. A statistical classification framework was built to diagnose cytomegalovirus status from the catalog of TCR beta chain sequences. Here the immuneACCESS table is served through TCRdb, limited to in-frame sequences with V and J called. Missing clones are a known gap in these copies; in checked studies unresolved V genes cover under half, and the rest lacks a known reason. V, J and clone size reflect that table, while D and trimming were determined from the DNA. The sample data list roughly 57,000 clones, and 93% of these were observed just once. The ten largest make up 1.5% to 2% of the sample.

The sequenced sample was PBMCs. The origin of this receptor is a woman aged 18-29 years in good health and CMV-seropositive. The V gene is TRBV7-2 and the J gene is TRBJ1-3, and TRBD1 matches 8 of the central bases. The DNA sequence follows: TGTGCCAGCAGCTTAAGTGCAACGAGGACAGGGAGTTTT. Translated, this is CASSLSATRTGSF. When the CDR3 is completed using the reference TRBV7-2 and TRBJ1-3 genes on either side, the full variable domain is GAGVSQSPSNKVTEKGKDVELRCDPISGHTALYWYRQSLGQGLEFLIYFQGNSAPDKSGLPSDRFSAERTGGSVSTLTIQRTQQEDSAVYLCASSLSATRTGSFGEGSWLTVV.